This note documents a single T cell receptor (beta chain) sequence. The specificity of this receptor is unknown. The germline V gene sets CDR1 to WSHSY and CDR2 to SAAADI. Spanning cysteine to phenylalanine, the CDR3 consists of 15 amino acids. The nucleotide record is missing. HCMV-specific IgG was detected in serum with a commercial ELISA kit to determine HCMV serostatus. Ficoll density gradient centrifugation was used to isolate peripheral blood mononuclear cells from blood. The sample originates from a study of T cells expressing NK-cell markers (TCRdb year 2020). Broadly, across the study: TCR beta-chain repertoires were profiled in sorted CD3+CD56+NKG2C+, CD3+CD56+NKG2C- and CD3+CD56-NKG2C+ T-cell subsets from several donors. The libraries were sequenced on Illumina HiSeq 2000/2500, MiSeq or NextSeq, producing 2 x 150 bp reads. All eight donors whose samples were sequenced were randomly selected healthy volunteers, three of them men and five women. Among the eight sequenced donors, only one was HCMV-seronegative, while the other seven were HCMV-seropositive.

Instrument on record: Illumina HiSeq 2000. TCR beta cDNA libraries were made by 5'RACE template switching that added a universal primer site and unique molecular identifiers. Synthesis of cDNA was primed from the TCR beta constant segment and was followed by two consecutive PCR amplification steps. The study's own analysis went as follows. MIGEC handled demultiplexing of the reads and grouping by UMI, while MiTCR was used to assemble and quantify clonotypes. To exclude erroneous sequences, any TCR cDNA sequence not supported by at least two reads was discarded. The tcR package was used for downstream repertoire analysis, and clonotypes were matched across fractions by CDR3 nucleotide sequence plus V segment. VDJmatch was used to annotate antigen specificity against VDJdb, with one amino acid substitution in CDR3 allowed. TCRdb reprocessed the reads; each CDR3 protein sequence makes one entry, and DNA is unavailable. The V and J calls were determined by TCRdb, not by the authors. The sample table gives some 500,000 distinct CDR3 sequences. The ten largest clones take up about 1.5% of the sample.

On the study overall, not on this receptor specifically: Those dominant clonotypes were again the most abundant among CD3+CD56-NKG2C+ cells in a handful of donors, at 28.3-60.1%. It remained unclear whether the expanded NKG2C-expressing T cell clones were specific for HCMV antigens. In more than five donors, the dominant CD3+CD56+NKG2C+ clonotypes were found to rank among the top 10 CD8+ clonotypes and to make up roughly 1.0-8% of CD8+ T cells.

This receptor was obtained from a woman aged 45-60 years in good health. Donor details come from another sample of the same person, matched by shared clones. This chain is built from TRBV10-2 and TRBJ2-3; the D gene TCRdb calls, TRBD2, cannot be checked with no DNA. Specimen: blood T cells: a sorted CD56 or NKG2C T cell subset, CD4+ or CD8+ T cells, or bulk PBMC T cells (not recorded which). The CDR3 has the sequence CASRRTSGTTDTQYF.